These 16 T cell receptor beta chains were all obtained from the same sample, sequenced in a study of long-term antiretroviral therapy in people with HIV. The authors ran the immunoSEQ assay, v3.0, at survey level. Assay used: immunoSEQ multiplex PCR; TCRdb lists only in-frame clones, some missing. The sample shows tens of thousands of clones, under 80% of them seen only once. The sequencing used unsorted PBMCs, collected 0.5 years after starting antiretroviral therapy. The receptor source for this set is a woman aged 40 to 50 with HIV.

The chain joins TRBV10-2 to TRBJ1-3, with D tentatively TRBD1 (6 bases). The germline gives CDR1 WSHSY, CDR2 SAAADI. The V gene lost 8 bases and the J gene lost 4 bases, with 12 bases spanning the gap. This CDR3 has 13 residues. DNA of the CDR3: TGCGCCAGCGGGACATCATCCGGAAACACCATATATTTT. Its protein is CASGTSSGNTIYF.

The chain joins TRBV9 to TRBJ1-3, with D unresolved. The CDR3 contains 15 residues. Germline CDR1 SGDLS, CDR2 YYNGEE. V was shortened by 0 bases and J by 0 bases, with 7 bases between the two germline ends. The CDR3 loop reads CASSVGPDSGNTIYF. Here the CDR3 DNA reads TGTGCCAGCAGCGTAGGCCCAGACTCTGGAAACACCATATATTTT.

J is TRBJ2-2 and V is TRBV6-1; TRBD2 matches 7 bases. V lost 3 bases to trimming and J lost 3 bases; unmatched junction nucleotides: 4. The CDR3 runs to 15 residues. CDR1 and CDR2 (germline): MNHNS, SASEGT. CDR3 region: CASSDGAGYTGELFF. CDR3 coding DNA: TGTGCCAGCAGTGACGGAGCGGGGTACACCGGGGAGCTGTTTTTT.

The chain couples TRBV7-9 to TRBJ1-5; tentatively, D is TRBD1 (5 bases). Germline V gene data show CDR1 as SEHNR and CDR2 as FQNEAQ (reference sequence). There are 18 residues in the CDR3. The ends were cut back, 3 bases at V and 0 bases at J, with 18 bases in the middle. The CDR3 sequence: CASSLGREFLYSNQPQHF. CDR3 DNA: TGTGCCAGCAGCTTGGGCAGGGAGTTCCTTTATAGCAATCAGCCCCAGCATTTT.

The chain recombines TRBV7-8 with TRBJ2-7; 10 nucleotides match TRBD2. The CDR3 spans 15 residues. V gave up 1 base and J gave up 3 bases; unmatched junction bases: 3. Per the germline V gene, CDR1 is SGHVS and CDR2 is FQNEAQ. The CDR3: CASSLGAGGIYEQYF. CDR3 DNA: TGTGCCAGCAGCTTAGGAGCGGGGGGGATCTACGAGCAGTACTTC.

The chain recombines TRBV7-2 with TRBJ2-7, with D unresolved. Germline CDR1 is SGHTA and CDR2 is FQGNSA. This CDR3 is 13 amino acids long. Between the trimmed V and J ends, which lost 1 base and 3 bases, there was a span of 7 bases. The CDR3 nucleotides are TGTGCCAGCAGCTTAGGCCAGGTCTACGAGCAGTACTTC. Its protein is CASSLGQVYEQYF.

This clone occurred a few times. V usage is TRBV19 and J usage is TRBJ2-5; either TRBD1 or TRBD2 may fit D (5 bases each). In germline, CDR1 is LNHDA, CDR2 SQIVND (reference sequence). V gave up 5 bases and J gave up 1 base, with 14 bases separating them. This CDR3 has 15 residues. Here the CDR3 reads CASSPRPGTQETQYF. CDR3 DNA sequence: TGTGCCAGTAGTCCCCGCCCGGGGACCCAAGAGACCCAGTACTTC.

V is TRBV5-4 and J is TRBJ2-1; TRBD2 matches at 10 bases. The CDR3 runs 15 residues. Trimming took 4 bases from V and 7 from J; bases not matched to a gene: 8. Germline-derived CDR1 and CDR2 are SGHNT and YYREEE (reference sequence). CDR3 region: CASSTSLAGRNEQFF. CDR3 in DNA: TGTGCCAGCAGCACCTCACTAGCGGGGCGGAATGAGCAGTTCTTC. Drawing the rest from reference TRBV5-4 and TRBJ2-1, the complete variable domain is ETGVTQSPTHLIKTRGQQVTLRCSSQSGHNTVSWYQQALGQGPQFIFQYYREEENGRGNFPPRFSGLQFPNYSSELNVNALELDDSALYLCASSTSLAGRNEQFFGPGTRLTVL.

The rearrangement joins TRBV28 to TRBJ2-3; unclear D gene. Germline-derived CDR1 and CDR2 are MDHEN and SYDVKM. Deletions cut 8 bases from V and 4 bases from J, with 13 bases between. The CDR3 spans 13 residues. CDR3 nucleotides: TGTGCCAGCGGGATCGACGGCCCAGATACGCAGTATTTT. It yields the protein CASGIDGPDTQYF.

The CDR3 loop reads CASRAGTGINTQYF. CDR3 in DNA: TGTGCCAGCAGAGCCGGGACAGGGATAAATACGCAGTATTTT. This chain joins TRBV2 and TRBJ2-3; 9 positions match TRBD1. Germline values: CDR1 SNHLY, CDR2 FYNNEI. J was trimmed by 7 bases and V by 6 bases; bases with no gene match: 8. The CDR3 is 14 residues long.

The rearrangement joins TRBV6-5 to TRBJ2-3; maybe TRBD2 (5 bases). V was trimmed by 5 bases and J by 8 bases, leaving 14 bases between them. CDR1 is MNHEY and CDR2 is SVGAGI in the germline V gene. The CDR3 extends over 13 amino acids. The chain's CDR3 is CASSDYGGGTQYF. Written as DNA, the CDR3 is TGTGCCAGCAGTGACTATGGAGGTGGTACGCAGTATTTT.

This chain joins TRBV6-5 and TRBJ2-3; D call uncertain. Germline V gives CDR1 MNHEY, CDR2 SVGAGI. The CDR3 totals 14 residues. V was trimmed by 6 bases and J by 2 bases, leaving 12 bases between them. CDR3 DNA: TGTGCCAGCAGCCCCGGTGGCCCCACAGATACGCAGTATTTT. Residues: CASSPGGPTDTQYF.

The chain employs TRBV9 and TRBJ1-3; the match to TRBD1 covers 7 bases. This CDR3 is built from 17 residues. The germline gives CDR1 SGDLS, CDR2 YYNGEE. The V and J ends lost 0 bases and 2 bases, in that order; junction bases with no gene match: 8. Written as DNA, the CDR3 is TGTGCCAGCAGCGTAGACCCCACAGGGGTGCCTGGAAACACCATATATTTT. It encodes CASSVDPTGVPGNTIYF.

The rearrangement uses TRBV5-8 and TRBJ2-5; a possible D gene is TRBD2 (5 bases). This CDR3 region has 12 residues. Germline V gene data show CDR1 as SGHTS and CDR2 as YDEGEE. V was trimmed by 4 bases and J by 5 bases, leaving 9 bases between them. The CDR3 region is CASSRRGETQYF. CDR3 coding DNA: TGTGCCAGCAGCCGTAGAGGGGAGACCCAGTACTTC.

The CDR3, as DNA: TGTGCCAGCGTGGGCAGGGGATCAAACGAGCAGTACTTC. Translated, it gives CASVGRGSNEQYF. V gene TRBV27 combines with J gene TRBJ2-7, with D perhaps TRBD1 (6 bases). The CDR3 has 13 residues. The germline V gene has CDR1 MNHEY and CDR2 SMNVEV (reference sequence). V lost 8 bases to trimming and J lost 5 bases, with 16 bases between them.

The sample holds one count of this clone. The V and J genes are TRBV30 and TRBJ2-7; 8 bases are shared with TRBD2. V was pared by 1 base and J by 5 bases, with 19 bases of the junction left unmatched. In germline, CDR1 is GTSNPN, CDR2 SVGIG (reference sequence). The CDR3 contains 18 residues. CDR3 nucleotides: TGTGCCTGGAGTGGGGACATGGACAAACCAGGCGGGGGGCACGAGCAGTACTTC. It is translated as CAWSGDMDKPGGGHEQYF.